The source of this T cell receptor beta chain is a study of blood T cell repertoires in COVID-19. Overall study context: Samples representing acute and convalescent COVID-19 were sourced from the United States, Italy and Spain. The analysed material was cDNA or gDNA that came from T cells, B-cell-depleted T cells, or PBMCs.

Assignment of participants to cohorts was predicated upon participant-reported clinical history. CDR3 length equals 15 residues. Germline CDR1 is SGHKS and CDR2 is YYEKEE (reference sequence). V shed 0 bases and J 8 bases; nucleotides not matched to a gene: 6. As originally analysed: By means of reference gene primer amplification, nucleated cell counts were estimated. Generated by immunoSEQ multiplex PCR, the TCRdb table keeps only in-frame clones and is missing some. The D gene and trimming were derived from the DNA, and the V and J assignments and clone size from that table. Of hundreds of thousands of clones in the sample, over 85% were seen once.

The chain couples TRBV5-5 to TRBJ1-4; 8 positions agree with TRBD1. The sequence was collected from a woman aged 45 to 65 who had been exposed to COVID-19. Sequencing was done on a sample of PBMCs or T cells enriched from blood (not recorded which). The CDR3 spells CASSLADRGREKLFF. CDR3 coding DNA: TGTGCCAGCAGCTTGGCCGACAGGGGTAGGGAAAAACTGTTTTTT.